One sample yielded the 18 T cell receptor beta chains listed below, sequenced in a study of beta chain features in type 1 diabetes. No antigen has been assigned to these receptors. Every isolated RNA sample was fully reverse transcribed, so sequencing captured expressed TCRB transcripts. Method: immunoSEQ multiplex PCR; TCRdb's copy keeps in-frame clones and lacks some. The profile covers over 200,000 clones, with roughly 11% appearing a single time and around 0.017% taken by the ten largest. Broader study findings: The study found moderately but significantly shorter TCRB CDR3s in all four CD4+ subsets of Type 1 diabetes patients.

Sequenced: naive CD4+ T cells from blood. These receptors were collected from a man aged 30 to 39 with type 1 diabetes.

V is TRBV7-3 and J is TRBJ2-2, with 10 bases aligning to TRBD1. V was clipped by 6 bases and J by 0 bases; unmatched bases: 4. Germline CDR1 and CDR2: SGHTA and FQGTGA. The CDR3 consists of 16 residues. DNA for the CDR3: TGTGCCAGCAGATTCGGGACAGGGGCGAACACCGGGGAGCTGTTTTTT. It codes for CASRFGTGANTGELFF.

This clone was recorded a few times. The chain carries TRBV27 and TRBJ2-3; TRBD2 matches 7 bases. This CDR3 is 14 amino acids long. Germline loops: CDR1 MNHEY, CDR2 SMNVEV (reference sequence). Trimming cost V 3 bases and J 4 bases; bases outside gene matches: 4. The chain's CDR3 is CASSLVAGADTQYF. CDR3 DNA sequence: TGTGCCAGCAGTTTGGTTGCGGGAGCAGATACGCAGTATTTT.

This clone was detected a few times. The chain recombines TRBV7-9 with TRBJ2-7; D is perhaps TRBD1 (6 bases). Germline CDR1 SEHNR, CDR2 FQNEAQ (reference sequence). The CDR3 totals 15 residues. Deletions cut 1 base from V and 3 bases from J, with 13 bases between. This chain's CDR3 is CASSLESRGGYEQYF. As DNA, the CDR3 is TGTGCCAGCAGCTTAGAATCCAGGGGCGGCTACGAGCAGTACTTC.

In this sample, this clone turned up a few times. This rearrangement joins TRBV11-2 to TRBJ2-1; 8 nucleotides align to TRBD2. V shed 1 base and J 2 bases; nucleotides not matched to a gene: 1. The CDR3 length is 15 residues. Germline V gene data show CDR1 as SGHAT and CDR2 as FQNNGV. For the CDR3, the DNA is TGTGCCAGCAGCTTAGCGGGGGGGGCCTACAATGAGCAGTTCTTC. Its protein is CASSLAGGAYNEQFF.

This clone was seen only a few times. The rearrangement links TRBV19 to TRBJ2-1; TRBD1 matches at 10 bases. CDR1 is LNHDA, CDR2 SQIVND, per germline (reference sequence). With 9 bases clipped from V and 9 bases from J, the junction kept 5 bases outside the gene matches. This CDR3 has 12 residues. This chain's CDR3 is CASSDRGIEQFF. CDR3 sequence (DNA): TGTGCCAGCTCGGACAGGGGGATTGAGCAGTTCTTC.

This clone was picked up a small number of times. V gene TRBV7-9 combines with J gene TRBJ2-1; possible D gene TRBD2, 7 bases. This CDR3 has 15 amino acids. Per the germline V gene, CDR1 is SEHNR and CDR2 is FQNEAQ (reference sequence). Trimming took off 8 bases at V and 1 base at J, with 15 bases between the two ends. Written as DNA, the CDR3 is TGTGCCAGCCCCGCGGGGGCGAGTTCCTACAATGAGCAGTTCTTC. This codes for CASPAGASSYNEQFF.

This chain links TRBV28 with TRBJ2-7, with TRBD1 identical over 10 bases. Trimming cost V 5 bases and J 4 bases; bases outside gene matches: 8. CDR3 size: 15 residues. Germline V CDR1 and CDR2: MDHEN, SYDVKM. CDR3 protein: CASSPTGGLSYEQYF. The CDR3 bases are TGTGCCAGCAGTCCGACAGGGGGCCTTTCTTACGAGCAGTACTTC.

The chain combines TRBV6-1 with TRBJ2-7; 13 nucleotides agree with TRBD2. Unmatched junction bases numbered 4, after V lost 3 bases and J lost 5 bases. The length of the CDR3 is 15 residues. Looked up from germline, CDR1 is MNHNS and CDR2 is SASEGT. DNA of the CDR3: TGTGCCAGCAGTGAGGGACTAGCGGGGTACCACGAGCAGTACTTC. This encodes CASSEGLAGYHEQYF.

The chain employs TRBV6-5 and TRBJ2-3; 9 bases fit TRBD1. This CDR3 has 15 amino acids. CDR1 is MNHEY and CDR2 is SVGAGI in the germline V gene. V lost 2 bases to trimming and J lost 4 bases; unmatched junction nucleotides: 4. The CDR3 is CASSYGQGRSDTQYF. The CDR3 bases are TGTGCCAGCAGTTACGGACAGGGGAGGTCAGATACGCAGTATTTT.

This clone was detected only a few times. This chain connects TRBV11-1 to TRBJ2-1, with D unresolved. V lost 4 bases and J 4 bases, leaving 14 bases between the germline ends. In germline, CDR1 is SGHAT, CDR2 FQDESV (reference sequence). CDR3 length equals 15 residues. This CDR3 reads CASSYGSLNYNEQFF. DNA for the CDR3: TGTGCCAGCAGCTACGGGTCCCTCAATTACAATGAGCAGTTCTTC.

This clone was picked up a small number of times. The rearrangement uses TRBV5-6 and TRBJ2-7, with a possible D match to TRBD1 (5 bases). CDR1 and CDR2 (germline): SGHDT, YYEEEE. CDR3 length: 15 amino acids. Trimming left V 0 bases short and J 6 bases short, with 16 bases between. The CDR3 DNA sequence: TGTGCCAGCAGCTTGGCCCGGCAGGGAATGGCCGAGCAGTACTTC. Amino acid sequence: CASSLARQGMAEQYF.

There are a few counts of this clone. V and J are TRBV10-3 and TRBJ1-4; TRBD1 agrees at 8 bases. This CDR3 is 12 amino acids long. The V segment lost 9 bases and the J segment 5 bases; nucleotides outside the gene matches: 2. Per germline, CDR1 ENHRY and CDR2 SYGVKD. The CDR3 coding sequence is TGTGCCATAGGGACAGGCAATGAAAAACTGTTTTTT. Its protein product is CAIGTGNEKLFF.

This clone has just a few counts. V gene TRBV6-5 combines with J gene TRBJ2-7, with 9 bases aligning to TRBD1. With V trimmed by 0 bases and J by 2 bases, 2 bases remained unmatched. The V gene's germline CDR1 is MNHEY and CDR2 SVGAGI. CDR3 length: 15 residues. The CDR3 DNA follows: TGTGCCAGCAGTTACTCAGGGACAGGGACCTACGAGCAGTACTTC. As protein: CASSYSGTGTYEQYF.

V and J are TRBV13 and TRBJ1-3; TRBD1 agrees at 9 bases. Germline assignment: CDR1 PRHDT and CDR2 FYEKMQ (reference sequence). V was clipped by 5 bases and J by 0 bases; unmatched bases: 11. The CDR3 covers 18 residues. The CDR3 here is CASSLYTTGGPSGNTIYF. The CDR3, as DNA: TGTGCCAGCAGCCTCTACACGACAGGGGGTCCCTCTGGAAACACCATATATTTT.

The CDR3 DNA reads TGTGCCAGCAGCTCTACAGATACGCAGTATTTT. It encodes CASSSTDTQYF. The chain carries TRBV11-2 and TRBJ2-3; D remains unclear. V was cut by 4 bases and J by 3 bases, with 2 bases left in between. The germline V gene has CDR1 SGHAT and CDR2 FQNNGV. The CDR3 length is 11 residues.

The V gene is TRBV18, the J gene TRBJ2-7; TRBD1 matches 8 bases. The CDR3 runs to 15 residues. V gave up 4 bases and J gave up 5 bases; unmatched junction bases: 10. In germline, CDR1 is KGHSH, CDR2 LQKENI. The CDR3 DNA is TGTGCCAGCTCACTACCGGGACAGGTACGGGACGAGCAGTACTTC. Protein sequence: CASSLPGQVRDEQYF.

Worth noting for this clone: A read error may account for a junction end that differs from germline. CDR3 protein: CASSPGQGQFSGYTF. The CDR3 DNA reads TGTGCTAGCAGCCCGGGACAGGGACAATTTAGTGGCTACACCTTC. The rearrangement links TRBV7-7 to TRBJ1-2; 9 bases are a match to TRBD1. Per the germline V gene, CDR1 is SSHAT and CDR2 is FNYEAQ (reference sequence). The CDR3 runs to 15 residues.

This chain joins TRBV4-2 and TRBJ1-4; the match to TRBD1 covers 8 bases. The CDR3 covers 16 residues. The trim removed 4 bases at V and 4 bases at J, leaving 8 bases unmatched. Germline V gene sequence: CDR1 LGHNA, CDR2 YNFKEQ. CDR3 sequence reads: CASSRGTGFNNEKLFF. In DNA form, the CDR3 reads TGTGCCAGCAGCCGGGGGACAGGATTCAATAATGAAAAACTGTTTTTT.